Presented here are 15 T cell receptor beta chains from one specimen sequenced in a study of blood T cell repertoires in COVID-19. The table came from immunoSEQ multiplex PCR; TCRdb's copy has only in-frame clones and leaves some out. The table has 110,000 to 150,000 clones, roughly four fifths seen once. The sample consisted of peripheral blood. The receptors stem from a woman of 80 years or more with acute or convalescent COVID-19.

J is TRBJ2-4 and V is TRBV28; TRBD1 aligns across 7 bases. Germline CDR1 is MDHEN and CDR2 is SYDVKM. Trimming took 3 bases from V and 6 from J; bases not matched to a gene: 8. CDR3 size: 15 residues. The CDR3 nucleotides are TGTGCCAGCAGTTTTCGGGGACAGAGCCGAAACATTCAGTACTTC. Its protein is CASSFRGQSRNIQYF.

The chain carries TRBV28 and TRBJ1-5; possibly TRBD1 for D (6 bases). This CDR3 has 19 amino acids. V lost 3 bases to trimming and J lost 3 bases, with 24 bases between them. Germline V gives CDR1 MDHEN, CDR2 SYDVKM. The chain's CDR3 is CASSLVGGLGAEDNQPQHF. CDR3 nucleotides: TGTGCCAGCAGTTTGGTCGGGGGGCTGGGGGCCGAGGACAATCAGCCCCAGCATTTT.

The sample holds one count of this clone. The V gene is TRBV4-1, the J gene TRBJ2-1; TRBD1 agrees at 8 bases. This CDR3 contains 15 residues. The V segment lost 1 base and the J segment 3 bases; nucleotides outside the gene matches: 2. Germline CDR1 and CDR2: MGHRA and YSYEKL. CDR3 nucleotide sequence: TGCGCCAGCAGCCAAGGGACAGGGAGCTACAATGAGCAGTTCTTC. Its translation is CASSQGTGSYNEQFF.

This chain joins TRBV2 and TRBJ1-2; possibly TRBD1 for D (6 bases). Trimming cost V 4 bases and J 3 bases, with 18 bases left between them. The CDR3 runs to 16 residues. Germline V gene lookup returns CDR1 SNHLY and CDR2 FYNNEI. DNA for the CDR3: TGTGCCAGCAGTGGGTTCGTAGAGACAGGAGACTATGGCTACACCTTC. Its translation is CASSGFVETGDYGYTF.

The table lists this clone with a count of one. The chain recombines TRBV11-2 with TRBJ2-1, with 7 nucleotides matching TRBD2. Per germline, CDR1 SGHAT and CDR2 FQNNGV. The trim removed 1 base at V and 0 bases at J, leaving 9 bases unmatched. This CDR3 contains 18 residues. CDR3 region: CASSLASAGTYSYNEQFF. CDR3 DNA: TGTGCCAGCAGCTTAGCTTCAGCGGGGACTTACTCCTACAATGAGCAGTTCTTC.

The rearrangement joins TRBV24-1 to TRBJ1-2, with 7 positions matching TRBD1. Germline V CDR1 and CDR2: KGHDR, SFDVKD. Trimming at V came to 3 bases and at J to 0 bases, leaving 15 bases not matched to a gene. CDR3 size: 19 residues. CDR3 nucleotides: TGTGCCACCAGTGATCGGGTCCCGGGACAGTTACAGACTAACTATGGCTACACCTTC. It codes for CATSDRVPGQLQTNYGYTF.

The V gene is TRBV5-1, the J gene TRBJ2-3, with D possibly being TRBD2 (6 bases). The V end was cut by 5 bases, the J end by 4 bases, with 11 bases between. In germline, CDR1 is SGHRS, CDR2 YFSETQ. CDR3 size: 13 residues. The CDR3 sequence is CASSFGSPDTQYF. The CDR3 DNA sequence: TGCGCCAGCAGTTTCGGGAGTCCAGATACGCAGTATTTT.

The rearrangement uses TRBV29-1 and TRBJ2-1; perhaps TRBD2 as D (6 bases). V lost 6 bases and J lost 6, with 15 bases in between. This CDR3 contains 13 residues. Looked up from germline, CDR1 is SQVTM and CDR2 is ANQGSEA. CDR3 protein: CSVSTGSLNEQFF. The CDR3 DNA sequence: TGCAGCGTAAGCACCGGGAGCCTCAATGAGCAGTTCTTC.

The J gene is TRBJ2-1, the V gene TRBV7-3; 7 bases line up with TRBD2. Per the germline V gene, CDR1 is SGHTA and CDR2 is FQGTGA. Trimming removed 1 base from V and 8 bases from J; junction bases left unmatched: 8. The CDR3 length is 15 residues. CDR3 region: CASSLNVRGVHEQFF. CDR3 DNA sequence: TGTGCCAGCAGCTTAAATGTCCGGGGGGTCCATGAGCAGTTCTTC.

This clone was recorded only once. V is TRBV27 and J is TRBJ2-2, with 13 bases lining up with TRBD2. With 5 bases clipped from V and 3 bases from J, the junction kept 9 bases outside the gene matches. The CDR3 runs 18 residues. The germline V gene encodes CDR1 MNHEY and CDR2 SMNVEV (reference sequence). The CDR3 loop is CASSPTSGGAGYTGELFF. CDR3 sequence (DNA): TGTGCCAGCAGTCCCACTAGCGGGGGGGCCGGGTACACCGGGGAGCTGTTTTTT.

This clone is a singleton in its sample. This rearrangement joins TRBV9 to TRBJ1-1; D possibly corresponds to TRBD1 (6 bases). Trimming shortened V by 4 bases and J by 2 bases, and 21 bases separated the two germline ends. This CDR3 has 17 amino acids. Germline V gene sequence: CDR1 SGDLS, CDR2 YYNGEE. The CDR3 nucleotides are TGTGCCAGCAGCCCCTGGACTCAGGGGCGGATCAACACTGAAGCTTTCTTT. It is translated as CASSPWTQGRINTEAFF.

The V gene is TRBV18, the J gene TRBJ2-3; 8 bases are shared with TRBD1. This CDR3 is 18 amino acids long. The V gene end was trimmed by 3 bases and the J gene end by 2 bases; junction bases not matched to a gene: 13. The germline V gene encodes CDR1 KGHSH and CDR2 LQKENI. Written as DNA, the CDR3 is TGTGCCAGCTCACCTTCTCCCTGGACAGGGCACAACACAGATACGCAGTATTTT. Translation: CASSPSPWTGHNTDTQYF.

This clone has more than one count but fewer than ten. The V gene is TRBV6-5, the J gene TRBJ2-3, with 7 bases matching TRBD2. CDR3 size: 15 residues. Germline CDR1 and CDR2: MNHEY and SVGAGI. J was trimmed by 6 bases and V by 3 bases; bases with no gene match: 9. CDR3 in amino acids: CASSYRGRAWDTQYF. The CDR3 DNA sequence: TGTGCCAGCAGTTATAGAGGGAGGGCGTGGGATACGCAGTATTTT.

V is TRBV27 and J is TRBJ2-6, with 11 bases lining up with TRBD2. Germline-derived CDR1 and CDR2 are MNHEY and SMNVEV (reference sequence). The CDR3 contains 18 residues. V lost 6 bases and J lost 1; bases outside the gene matches: 8. CDR3 coding DNA: TGTGCCAGCAGGCCTCTAGCGGGAGGCGAATCTGGGGCCAACGTCCTGACTTTC. Translated, it gives CASRPLAGGESGANVLTF. The variable domain in full, completed from reference TRBV27 and TRBJ2-6, reads EAQVTQNPRYLITVTGKKLTVTCSQNMNHEYMSWYRQDPGLGLRQIYYSMNVEVTDKGDVPEGYKVSRKEKRNFPLILESPSPNQTSLYFCASRPLAGGESGANVLTFGAGSRLTVL.

This chain uses TRBV6-2 or TRBV6-3 with TRBJ1-1; possibly TRBD1 for D (6 bases). V was cut by 4 bases and J by 0 bases, with 9 bases left in between. There are 14 residues in the CDR3. Germline V lookup: CDR1 MNHEY, CDR2 SVGEGT. The CDR3 sequence: CASSSRGLNTEAFF. Here the CDR3 DNA reads TGTGCCAGCAGTTCCAGGGGACTGAACACTGAAGCTTTCTTT.